The present TCR beta chain was sequenced within a study of Ad26.COV2.S vaccination and SARS-CoV-2 variants. Study summary: Of the COV1001 trial arms, the Ad26.COV2.S arm included the donor. Ad26.COV2.S was injected intramuscularly once or twice, 56 days apart.

Libraries were prepared by immunoSEQ multiplex PCR; TCRdb keeps only in-frame clonotypes and omits some of them. The top ten clones hold 2.1% of a sample with approximately 300,000 clones, around 85% of them seen once. As to treatment: 15 to 20 received Ad26.COV2.S at low or high dose, single or two shots; 5 received placebo; per-sample allocation not given. Collection of samples fell on day 63 after the first vaccine or placebo injection. The junction had 2 bases not matched to a gene; V was cut back by 6 bases and J by 0 bases. Germline CDR1 reads SNHLY; CDR2 reads FYNNEI. The CDR3 runs 14 residues.

This sample comprised peripheral blood, obtained in a trial of Ad26.COV2.S vaccine versus placebo. This chain joins TRBV2 and TRBJ1-5, with 7 bases matching TRBD1. The receptor was isolated from a person aged 18 to 59 who received the Ad26.COV2.S COVID-19 vaccine or a placebo. CDR3 bases: TGTGCCAGCAGGGGGACAGATAGCAATCAGCCCCAGCATTTT. As protein: CASRGTDSNQPQHF.